The 20 T cell receptor beta chains presented below share a single source sample, sequenced in a study of CD8 T cells in Susac syndrome. Random-hexamer reverse transcription was applied to roughly 0.5 to 1 ug RNA. TCRdb re-analysed the immunoSEQ multiplex PCR reads in MiXCR, keeping a single row per CDR3 protein. This sample has about 190,000 distinct CDR3 sequences, with around 93% found just once. The source material was CD8+ T cells from PBMCs. The receptors derive from a human donor with Susac syndrome.

The chain recombines TRBV24-1 with TRBJ2-5; TRBD1 might be the D (6 bases). The CDR3 covers 16 residues. V was cut by 2 bases and J by 0 bases, with 12 bases left in between. CDR1 and CDR2 from the germline V gene are KGHDR and SFDVKD. This CDR3 reads CATSDSPTGYQETQYF. The CDR3, as DNA: TGTGCCACCAGTGATTCCCCGACAGGCTACCAAGAGACCCAGTACTTC.

The CDR3 DNA reads as TGCGCCAGCAGTCAGGGGGGCGATGAAGCTTTCTTT. This gives the protein CASSQGGDEAFF. The chain has TRBV23-1 and TRBJ1-1; D is perhaps TRBD1 (6 bases). TRBV23-1 qualifies as an ORF whose function is uncertain. V gave up 3 bases and J gave up 7 bases, with 9 bases separating them. This CDR3 contains 12 residues.

The chain links TRBV30 to TRBJ1-1; no firm D call. The CDR3 totals 13 residues. V lost 2 bases and J lost 4, with 11 bases in between. Germline lookup yields CDR1 GTSNPN and CDR2 SVGIG (reference sequence). CDR3 sequence reads: CAWSSGFGTEAFF. The CDR3 DNA follows: TGTGCCTGGAGTTCAGGATTTGGCACTGAAGCTTTCTTT.

The chain couples TRBV13 to TRBJ1-1; perhaps TRBD1 as D (6 bases). Germline V lookup: CDR1 PRHDT, CDR2 FYEKMQ (reference sequence). The CDR3 runs to 14 residues. Trimming pared 2 bases from V and 5 bases from J, leaving 12 bases between. As DNA, the CDR3 is TGTGCCAGCAGCTTAAGGAAGGGGGGGACTGAAGCTTTCTTT. Translated, it gives CASSLRKGGTEAFF.

The chain recombines TRBV15 with TRBJ2-1, with a tentative D call TRBD1 (5 bases). From germline, CDR1 is LNHNV and CDR2 YYDKDF (reference sequence). This CDR3 contains 18 residues. V lost 6 bases and J lost 2, with 23 bases in between. The CDR3 sequence is CATSRIGAERVTYNEQFF. The CDR3 nucleotides read TGTGCCACCAGTCGAATTGGGGCGGAAAGGGTTACCTACAATGAGCAGTTCTTC.

The chain has TRBV9 and TRBJ2-5; D gene ambiguous. Germline V CDR1 and CDR2: SGDLS, YYNGEE. The CDR3 is 11 amino acids. Trimming took off 3 bases at V and 0 bases at J, with 0 bases between the two ends. This CDR3 is CASSDQETQYF. The CDR3 nucleotides read TGTGCCAGCAGCGACCAAGAGACCCAGTACTTC.

This rearrangement joins TRBV29-1 to TRBJ2-5; D might be TRBD1 (6 bases). Germline CDR1 is SQVTM and CDR2 is ANQGSEA. CDR3 length equals 15 residues. With 3 bases removed from V and 4 bases from J, the gap between germline ends came to 18 bases. The CDR3 DNA sequence: TGCAGCGTTGATGGGCCACAGGGTATAGCAGAGACCCAGTACTTC. Translation gives CSVDGPQGIAETQYF.

V and J are TRBV4-1 and TRBJ2-5; 12 nucleotides align to TRBD1. This CDR3 region has 18 residues. Unmatched junction bases numbered 8, after V lost 0 bases and J lost 3 bases. Per the germline V gene, CDR1 is MGHRA and CDR2 is YSYEKL. The CDR3 coding sequence is TGCGCCAGCAGCCAAGAAAGGGCCGGGACAGGGGGCGAAGAGACCCAGTACTTC. Translation gives CASSQERAGTGGEETQYF.

The V and J genes are TRBV7-6 and TRBJ2-1; 7 bases match TRBD2. The CDR3 spans 15 residues. In germline, CDR1 is SGHVS, CDR2 FNYEAQ. V lost 0 bases and J lost 4; bases outside the gene matches: 3. The CDR3 loop is CASSLAASGYNEQFF. For the CDR3, the DNA is TGTGCCAGCAGCTTAGCGGCTAGCGGTTACAATGAGCAGTTCTTC.

The rearrangement links TRBV2 to TRBJ2-3; 7 nucleotides line up with TRBD2. V lost 3 bases, J lost 4 bases, and 7 bases stayed unmatched. This CDR3 has 15 amino acids. Germline-derived CDR1 and CDR2 are SNHLY and FYNNEI. The CDR3, as DNA: TGTGCCAGCAGTGACTCGCGGGAGTATCCAGATACGCAGTATTTT. This translates into CASSDSREYPDTQYF.

This clonotype was counted between two and nine times. The V call is TRBV3-1, the J call TRBJ1-2; a weak D match, TRBD1 (5 bases). The V end lost 4 bases, the J end lost 1 base, and 7 bases lay between the germline ends. Germline CDR1 and CDR2: LGHDT and YNNKEL (reference sequence). The CDR3 has 13 amino acids. CDR3 region: CASSPTDNYGYTF. CDR3 DNA: TGTGCCAGCAGCCCGACAGATAACTATGGCTACACCTTC.

The V and J genes are TRBV28 and TRBJ1-2; D is perhaps TRBD1 (5 bases). CDR3 length equals 12 residues. CDR1 is MDHEN, CDR2 SYDVKM, per germline. V lost 6 bases, J lost 4 bases, and 9 bases lay in between. CDR3 protein: CASSPGLYGYTF. Written as DNA, the CDR3 is TGTGCCAGCAGCCCGGGACTCTATGGCTACACCTTC.

The chain recombines TRBV30 with TRBJ1-5; D remains ambiguous. The V end lost 0 bases, the J end lost 3 bases, and 3 bases lay between the germline ends. Germline assignment: CDR1 GTSNPN and CDR2 SVGIG (reference sequence). This CDR3 comprises 12 residues. CDR3 sequence: CAWSVPNQPQHF. In nucleotides, the CDR3 is TGTGCCTGGAGTGTCCCCAATCAGCCCCAGCATTTT.

The chain links TRBV27 to TRBJ1-1, with TRBD1 matching over 9 bases. Unmatched junction bases numbered 8, after V lost 5 bases and J lost 4 bases. Germline V gene sequence: CDR1 MNHEY, CDR2 SMNVEV (reference sequence). This CDR3 spans 15 amino acids. CDR3 sequence reads: CASSLLGQGATEAFF. In DNA form, the CDR3 reads TGTGCCAGCAGTCTACTGGGACAGGGCGCCACTGAAGCTTTCTTT.

In DNA, the CDR3 is TGCACCAGCCCAGGGCTAGCGGGGGGGCAGACAGATACGCAGTATTTT. Residues: CTSPGLAGGQTDTQYF. The rearrangement links TRBV1 to TRBJ2-3; TRBD2 is taken as the D call from the table, unchecked against the DNA. TRBV1 corresponds to a pseudogene. This CDR3 region has 16 residues.

The CDR3 nucleotides read TGTGCCTGGAGTCCGACTAGTCCGGAGCAGTACTTC. Its protein product is CAWSPTSPEQYF. The chain joins TRBV30 to TRBJ2-7; D perhaps matches TRBD2 (6 bases). Trimming stripped 2 bases from V and 7 bases from J, with 12 bases between. CDR3 length: 12 amino acids. Germline CDR1 is GTSNPN and CDR2 is SVGIG (reference sequence).

The CDR3 here is CASSQDQQVWAGELFF. The CDR3 nucleotides are TGTGCCAGCAGCCAAGATCAGCAGGTGTGGGCCGGGGAGCTGTTTTTT. This chain joins TRBV14 and TRBJ2-2; D call uncertain. This CDR3 spans 16 amino acids. CDR1 is SGHDN, CDR2 FVKESK, per germline. The germline V and J ends were trimmed by 0 bases and 6 bases, with 14 bases remaining between them.

This chain joins TRBV11-3 and TRBJ1-2; the D gene is possibly TRBD1 (5 bases). The CDR3 is 13 amino acids. Trimming cost V 3 bases and J 6 bases, with 11 bases left between them. The germline gives CDR1 SGHNT, CDR2 YENEEA. CDR3 in amino acids: CASSFIGAHGYTF. The CDR3 bases are TGTGCCAGCAGCTTCATTGGGGCTCATGGCTACACCTTC.

The chain has TRBV13 and TRBJ2-1; TRBD1 agrees at 10 bases. The CDR3 is 15 residues long. After removal of 5 bases from V and 6 bases from J, the junction contained 7 bases not matched to a gene. In germline, CDR1 is PRHDT, CDR2 FYEKMQ (reference sequence). Here the CDR3 DNA reads TGTGCCAGCAGCCACCGGGACAGGGGACTCAATGAGCAGTTCTTC. Its translation: CASSHRDRGLNEQFF.

The V call is TRBV7-3, the J call TRBJ2-7; a weak D match, TRBD2 (5 bases). This CDR3 spans 14 amino acids. CDR1 is SGHTA, CDR2 FQGTGA, per germline. Deletions cut 2 bases from V and 2 bases from J, with 10 bases between. CDR3 sequence (DNA): TGTGCCAGCAGCTTACTTTCCGGGACCTACGAGCAGTACTTC. Translating it yields CASSLLSGTYEQYF. Full variable domain (outside the CDR3, taken from reference TRBV7-3 and TRBJ2-7): GAGVSQTPSNKVTEKGKYVELRCDPISGHTALYWYRQSLGQGPEFLIYFQGTGAADDSGLPNDRFFAVRPEGSVSTLKIQRTERGDSAVYLCASSLLSGTYEQYFGPGTRLTVT.